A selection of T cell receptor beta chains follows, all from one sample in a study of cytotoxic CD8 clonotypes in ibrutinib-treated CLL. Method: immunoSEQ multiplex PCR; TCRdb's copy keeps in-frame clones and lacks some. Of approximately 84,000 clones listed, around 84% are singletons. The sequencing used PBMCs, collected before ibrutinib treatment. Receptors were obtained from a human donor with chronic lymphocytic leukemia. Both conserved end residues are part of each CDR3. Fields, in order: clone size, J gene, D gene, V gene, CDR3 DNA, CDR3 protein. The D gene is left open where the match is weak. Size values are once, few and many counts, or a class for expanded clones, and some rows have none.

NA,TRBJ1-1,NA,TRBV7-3,TGTGCCAGCAGCTTAGCTCTGGGGGCCACTGAAGCTTTCTTT,CASSLALGATEAFF
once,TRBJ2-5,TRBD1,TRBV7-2,TGTGCCAGCAGCTTAAGGGGGCCCCAGGGAGAGACCCAGTACTTC,CASSLRGPQGETQYF
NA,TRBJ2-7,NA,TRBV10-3,TGTGCCACCTGGGTCAACCACGAGCAGTACTTC,CATWVNHEQYF
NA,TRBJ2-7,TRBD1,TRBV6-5,TGTGCCAGCAGTTACCTAGGGACAGGAGCCTACGAGCAGTACTTC,CASSYLGTGAYEQYF
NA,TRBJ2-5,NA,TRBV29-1,TGCAGCGTTGCCGGGGGAGTACAAGAGACCCAGTACTTC,CSVAGGVQETQYF
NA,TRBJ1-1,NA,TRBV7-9,TGTGCCAGCAGCTTACTAGGGCCGGTGGGGAACACTGAAGCTTTCTTT,CASSLLGPVGNTEAFF
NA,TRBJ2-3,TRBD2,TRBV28,TGTGCCAGCAGTCCCGGGACTAGCGGGAGCACAGATACGCAGTATTTT,CASSPGTSGSTDTQYF
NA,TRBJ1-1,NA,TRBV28,TGTGCCAGCAGTGTAGGACGGATAAAGAACACTGAAGCTTTCTTT,CASSVGRIKNTEAFF
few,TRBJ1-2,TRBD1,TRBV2,TGTGCCAGCAGTGCAACGGACAGGGTCGTCTATGGCTACACCTTC,CASSATDRVVYGYTF
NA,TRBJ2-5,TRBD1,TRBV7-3,TGTGCCAGCAGCTTAAGACAGGGGCAAGAGACCCAGTACTTC,CASSLRQGQETQYF
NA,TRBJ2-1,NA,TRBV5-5,TGTGCCAGCAGCTTGGTGTTCCCTCCCGTCAATTACAATGAGCAGTTCTTC,CASSLVFPPVNYNEQFF
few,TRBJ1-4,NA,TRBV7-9,TGTGCCAGCAGATCTGACGTTAATGAAAAACTGTTTTTT,CASRSDVNEKLFF
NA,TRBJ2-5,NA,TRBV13,TGTGCCAGCAGCTCGTCCCCTAGAGGAGGGCGGGAGACCCAGTACTTC,CASSSSPRGGRETQYF
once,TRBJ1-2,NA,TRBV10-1,TGCGCCAGCAGTGAGTCAGGAGTATACTATGGCTACACCTTC,CASSESGVYYGYTF
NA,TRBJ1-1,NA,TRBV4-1,TGCGCCAGCAGCCAAGAAGGTTCGGGGGGCACTGAAGCTTTCTTT,CASSQEGSGGTEAFF
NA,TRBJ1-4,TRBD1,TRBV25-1,TGTGCCAGCAGTGATATACCCTTAAAGACAGGGTTTTTTGAAAAACTGTTTTTT,CASSDIPLKTGFFEKLFF
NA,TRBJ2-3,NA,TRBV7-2,TGTGCCAGCAGCAACTTAGGCACAGATACGCAGTATTTT,CASSNLGTDTQYF
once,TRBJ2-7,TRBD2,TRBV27,TGTGCCAGCAGTTCCCGCCTGGGACTAGCGGGAGGGCCGGGGGAGCAGTACTTC,CASSSRLGLAGGPGEQYF
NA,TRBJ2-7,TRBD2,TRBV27,TGTGCCAGCAGTTTATCATGGTTGCTAGCGGGAGTCTCGGGATCCTACGAGCAGTACTTC,CASSLSWLLAGVSGSYEQYF
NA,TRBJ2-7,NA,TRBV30,TGTGCCTGGAGTCGTGGAGGCTACTACGAGCAGTACTTC,CAWSRGGYYEQYF
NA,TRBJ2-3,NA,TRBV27,TGTGCCAGCAGTTTGGTACGGGAGACAGTAAATACGCAGTATTTT,CASSLVRETVNTQYF
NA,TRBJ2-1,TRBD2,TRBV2,TGTGCCAGCAGTGGGCGGGAGGAGGTCTACAATGAGCAGTTCTTC,CASSGREEVYNEQFF
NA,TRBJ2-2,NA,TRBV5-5,TGTGCCAGCAGCGCGGCTAGCAATCGTCCCACCGGGGAGCTGTTTTTT,CASSAASNRPTGELFF
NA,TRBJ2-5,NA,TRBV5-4,TGTGCCAGCAGCCCCCTTACGGGAGTTGCAGAGACCCAGTACTTC,CASSPLTGVAETQYF
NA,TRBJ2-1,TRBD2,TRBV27,TGTGCCAGCAGTTTCAGGCCGGGACTAACATTGGGTAATGAGCAGTTCTTC,CASSFRPGLTLGNEQFF
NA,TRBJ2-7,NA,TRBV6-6,TGTGCCAGCAGTTACTCACGGCAGGGTGACGAGCAGTACTTC,CASSYSRQGDEQYF
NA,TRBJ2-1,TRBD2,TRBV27,TGTGCCAGCAGTTTATCGCCTAGCGGGAGCGATGAGCAGTTCTTC,CASSLSPSGSDEQFF
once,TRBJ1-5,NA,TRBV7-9,TGTGCCAGCAGCAAAGCCCTCGGGACGGCCAGTCATAGCAATCAGCCCCAGCATTTT,CASSKALGTASHSNQPQHF
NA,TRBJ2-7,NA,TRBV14,TGTGCCAGCAGCCCCCTCGACGCAACCTACGAGCAGTACTTC,CASSPLDATYEQYF
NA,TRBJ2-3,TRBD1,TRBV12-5,TGTGCTAGTGGTTCGGGAGACAGGGGCTCTAGCACAGATACGCAGTATTTT,CASGSGDRGSSTDTQYF
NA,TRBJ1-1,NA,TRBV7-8,TGTGCCAGCAGCTTAGTGTCGGGTTATGACACTGAAGCTTTCTTT,CASSLVSGYDTEAFF
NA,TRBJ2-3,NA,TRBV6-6,TGTGCCAGCAGCGATGGTCCCACCGTGCAGTATTTT,CASSDGPTVQYF
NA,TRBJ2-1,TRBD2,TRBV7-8,TGTGCCAGCAGCTTAGTTTTGCTAGCGGGAGGTAACAATGAGCAGTTCTTC,CASSLVLLAGGNNEQFF
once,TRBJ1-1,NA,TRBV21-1,TGTGCCAGCAGCAAAGGAACAGGGGAATTGAACACTGAAGCTTTCTTT,CASSKGTGELNTEAFF
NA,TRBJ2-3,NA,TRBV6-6,TGTGCCAGCAGTTACTGGGGGGGACAGTCAGATACGCAGTATTTT,CASSYWGGQSDTQYF
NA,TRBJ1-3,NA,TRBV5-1,TGCGCCAGCAGCTTGGATCGGAGAAACACCATATATTTT,CASSLDRRNTIYF
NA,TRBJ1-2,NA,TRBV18,TGTGCCAGCTCACCACTGCTTCATCCCGGGGACTATGGCTACACCTTC,CASSPLLHPGDYGYTF
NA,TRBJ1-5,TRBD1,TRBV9,TGTGCCAGCAGCCCCGGGACAGGGGGCGGTCAGCCCCAGCATTTT,CASSPGTGGGQPQHF
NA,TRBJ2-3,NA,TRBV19,TGTGCCAGTAGTTTGATTGGTGGCTCGGTAGTCAGGGGTACGCAGTATTTT,CASSLIGGSVVRGTQYF
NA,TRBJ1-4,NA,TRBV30,TGTGCCTGGAGTTTAGGACGGGCTGCAACTAATGAAAAACTGTTTTTT,CAWSLGRAATNEKLFF
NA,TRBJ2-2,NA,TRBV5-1,TGCGCCAGCAGCTTGGCCTCCGCGAACACCGGGGAGCTGTTTTTT,CASSLASANTGELFF
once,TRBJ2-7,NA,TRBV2,TGTGCCAGTAAAGGAAGCGACGAGCAGTACTTC,CASKGSDEQYF
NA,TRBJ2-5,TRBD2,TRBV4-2,TGTGCCAGCAGCCAAGGACTAGCGGGAGAATCAGAGACCCAGTACTTC,CASSQGLAGESETQYF
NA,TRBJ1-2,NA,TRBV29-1,TGCAGCGTTTATAGACGAGTGGGGCCAGGCTACACCTTC,CSVYRRVGPGYTF
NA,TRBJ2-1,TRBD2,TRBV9,TGTGCCAGCAGCGTCGGCGGGAGGGCCTACAATGAGCAGTTCTTC,CASSVGGRAYNEQFF
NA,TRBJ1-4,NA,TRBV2,TGTGCCAGCAGTGAAGCGAGAGCAACTAATGAAAAACTGTTTTTT,CASSEARATNEKLFF
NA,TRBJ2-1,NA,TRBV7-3,TGTGCCAGCAGCCCGATCGCCAGATCGGGCAATGAGCAGTTCTTC,CASSPIARSGNEQFF
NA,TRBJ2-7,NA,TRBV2,TGTGCCAGCAGTGTTTCCACCTTCGGAGGATACGAGCAGTACTTC,CASSVSTFGGYEQYF
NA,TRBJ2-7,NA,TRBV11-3,TGTGCCAGCAGCCTAGGCCGGGGGGCTTATGACGAGCAGTACTTC,CASSLGRGAYDEQYF
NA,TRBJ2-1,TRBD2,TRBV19,TGTGCCAGTAGTATTGGACTAGCGGGGGGATCACGGCAGTTCTTC,CASSIGLAGGSRQFF
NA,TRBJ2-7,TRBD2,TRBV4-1,TGCGCCAGCAGCCAACCTACTAGCGGGGATTACGAGCAGTACTTC,CASSQPTSGDYEQYF
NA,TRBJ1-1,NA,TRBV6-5,TGTGCCAGCAGTTACCGGGCGAGGACGGGAACTGAAGCTTTCTTT,CASSYRARTGTEAFF